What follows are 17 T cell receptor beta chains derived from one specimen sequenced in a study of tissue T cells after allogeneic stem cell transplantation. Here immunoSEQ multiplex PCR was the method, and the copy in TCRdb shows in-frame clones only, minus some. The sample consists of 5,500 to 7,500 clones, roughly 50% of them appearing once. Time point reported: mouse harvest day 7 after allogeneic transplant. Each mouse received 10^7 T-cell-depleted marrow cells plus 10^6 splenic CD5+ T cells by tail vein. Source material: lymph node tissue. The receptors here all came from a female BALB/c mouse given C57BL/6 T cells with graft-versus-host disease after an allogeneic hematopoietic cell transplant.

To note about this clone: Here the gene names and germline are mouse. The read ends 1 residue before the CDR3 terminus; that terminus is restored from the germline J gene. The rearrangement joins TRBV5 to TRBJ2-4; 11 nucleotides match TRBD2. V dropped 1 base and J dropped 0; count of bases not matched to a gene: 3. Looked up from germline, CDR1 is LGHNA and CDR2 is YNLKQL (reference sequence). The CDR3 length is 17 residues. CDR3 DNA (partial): TGTGCCAGCAGCCAAGGGACTGGGGGGAGTAGTCAAAACACCTTGTAC. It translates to CASSQGTGGSSQNTLY. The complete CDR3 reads CASSQGTGGSSQNTLYF.

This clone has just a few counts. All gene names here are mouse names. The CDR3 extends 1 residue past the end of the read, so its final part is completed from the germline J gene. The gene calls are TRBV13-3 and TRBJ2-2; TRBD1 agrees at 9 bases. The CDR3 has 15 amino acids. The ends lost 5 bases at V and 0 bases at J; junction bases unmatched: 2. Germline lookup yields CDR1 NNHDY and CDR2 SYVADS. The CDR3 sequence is CASRTGGANTGQLYF. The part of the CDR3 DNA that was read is TGTGCCAGCAGGACAGGGGGAGCAAACACCGGGCAGCTCTAC.

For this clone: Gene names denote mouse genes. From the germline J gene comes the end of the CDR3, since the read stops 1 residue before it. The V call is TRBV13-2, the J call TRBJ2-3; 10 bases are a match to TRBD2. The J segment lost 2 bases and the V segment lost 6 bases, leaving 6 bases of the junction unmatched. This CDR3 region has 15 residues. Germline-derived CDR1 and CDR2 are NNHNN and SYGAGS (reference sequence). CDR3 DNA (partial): TGTGCCAGCGCCCGGACTGGGGGTGCTGCAGAAACGCTGTAT. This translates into CASARTGGAAETLY. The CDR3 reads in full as CASARTGGAAETLYF.

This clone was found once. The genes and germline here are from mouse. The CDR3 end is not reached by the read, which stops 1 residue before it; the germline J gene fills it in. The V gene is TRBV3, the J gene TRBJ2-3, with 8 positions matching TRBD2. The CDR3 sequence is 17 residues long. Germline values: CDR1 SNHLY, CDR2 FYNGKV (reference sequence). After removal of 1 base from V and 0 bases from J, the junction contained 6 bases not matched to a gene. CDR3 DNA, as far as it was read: TGTGCCAGCAGCTTAGTGTGGGGGGGGTCTAGTGCAGAAACGCTGTAT. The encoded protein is CASSLVWGGSSAETLY. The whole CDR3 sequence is CASSLVWGGSSAETLYF.

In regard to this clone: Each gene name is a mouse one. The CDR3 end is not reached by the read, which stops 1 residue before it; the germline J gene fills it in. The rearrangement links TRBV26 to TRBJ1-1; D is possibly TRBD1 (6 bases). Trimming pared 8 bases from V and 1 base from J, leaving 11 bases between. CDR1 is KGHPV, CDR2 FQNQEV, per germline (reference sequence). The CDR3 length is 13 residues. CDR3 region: CASGQGRNTEVFF. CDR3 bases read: TGTGCCAGCGGTCAGGGGAGAAACACAGAAGTCTTC.

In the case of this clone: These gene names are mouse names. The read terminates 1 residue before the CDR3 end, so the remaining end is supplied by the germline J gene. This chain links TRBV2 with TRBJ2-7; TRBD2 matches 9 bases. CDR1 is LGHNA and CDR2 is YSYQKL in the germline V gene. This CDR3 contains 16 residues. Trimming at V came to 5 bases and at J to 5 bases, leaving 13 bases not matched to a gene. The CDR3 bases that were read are TGTGCCAGCAGCTTCCCTCTTTGGGGGGGCGGGGATGAACAGTAC. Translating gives CASSFPLWGGGDEQY. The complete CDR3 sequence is CASSFPLWGGGDEQYF.

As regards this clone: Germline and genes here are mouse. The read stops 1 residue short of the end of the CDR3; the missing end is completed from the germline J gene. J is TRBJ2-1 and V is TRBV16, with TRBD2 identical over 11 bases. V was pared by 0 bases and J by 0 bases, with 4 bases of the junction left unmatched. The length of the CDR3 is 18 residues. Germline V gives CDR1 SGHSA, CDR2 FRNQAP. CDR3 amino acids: CASSLDGDWGSNYAEQFF. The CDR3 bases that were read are TGTGCAAGCAGCTTAGATGGGGACTGGGGGTCTAACTATGCTGAGCAGTTC.

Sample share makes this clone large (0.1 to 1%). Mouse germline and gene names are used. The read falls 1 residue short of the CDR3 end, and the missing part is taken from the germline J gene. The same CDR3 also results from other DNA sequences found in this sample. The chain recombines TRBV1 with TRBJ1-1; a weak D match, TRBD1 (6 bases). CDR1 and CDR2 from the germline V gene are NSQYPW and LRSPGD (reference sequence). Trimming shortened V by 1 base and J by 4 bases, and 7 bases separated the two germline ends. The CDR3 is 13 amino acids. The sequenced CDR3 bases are TGCACCTGCAGTGCAGGAGGGGGCACAGAAGTCTTC. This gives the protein CTCSAGGGTEVF. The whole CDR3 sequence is CTCSAGGGTEVFF.

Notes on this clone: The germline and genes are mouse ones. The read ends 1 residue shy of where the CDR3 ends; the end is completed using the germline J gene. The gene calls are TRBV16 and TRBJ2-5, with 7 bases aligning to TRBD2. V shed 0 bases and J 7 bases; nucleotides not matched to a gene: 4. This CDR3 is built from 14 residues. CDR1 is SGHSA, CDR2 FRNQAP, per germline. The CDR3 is CASSLELWGNTQYF. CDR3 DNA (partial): TGTGCAAGCAGCTTAGAACTCTGGGGGAACACCCAGTAC.

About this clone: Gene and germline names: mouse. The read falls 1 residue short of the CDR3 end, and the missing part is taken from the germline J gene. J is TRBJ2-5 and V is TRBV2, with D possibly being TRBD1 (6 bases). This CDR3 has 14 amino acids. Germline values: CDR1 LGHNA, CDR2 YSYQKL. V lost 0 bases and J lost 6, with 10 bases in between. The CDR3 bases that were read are TGTGCCAGCAGCCAAGACAGGGGTGGGGACACCCAGTAC. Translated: CASSQDRGGDTQY. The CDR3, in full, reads CASSQDRGGDTQYF.

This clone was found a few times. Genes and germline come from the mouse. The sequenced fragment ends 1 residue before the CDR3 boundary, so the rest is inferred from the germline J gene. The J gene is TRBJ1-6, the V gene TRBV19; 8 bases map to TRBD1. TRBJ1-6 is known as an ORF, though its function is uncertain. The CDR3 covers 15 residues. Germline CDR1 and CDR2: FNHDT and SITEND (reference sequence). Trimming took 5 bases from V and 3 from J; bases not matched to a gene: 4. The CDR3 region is CASSPGQGYNSPLYF. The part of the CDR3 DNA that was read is TGTGCCAGCAGCCCCGGACAGGGCTATAATTCGCCCCTCTAC.

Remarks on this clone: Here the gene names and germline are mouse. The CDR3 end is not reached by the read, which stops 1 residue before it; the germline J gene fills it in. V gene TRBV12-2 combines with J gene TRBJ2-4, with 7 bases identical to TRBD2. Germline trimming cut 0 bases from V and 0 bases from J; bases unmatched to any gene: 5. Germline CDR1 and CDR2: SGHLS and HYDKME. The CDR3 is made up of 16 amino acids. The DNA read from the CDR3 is TGTGCCAGCTCTCTCGAGATGGGGGGAAGTCAAAACACCTTGTAC. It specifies CASSLEMGGSQNTLY. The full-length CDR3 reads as CASSLEMGGSQNTLYF.

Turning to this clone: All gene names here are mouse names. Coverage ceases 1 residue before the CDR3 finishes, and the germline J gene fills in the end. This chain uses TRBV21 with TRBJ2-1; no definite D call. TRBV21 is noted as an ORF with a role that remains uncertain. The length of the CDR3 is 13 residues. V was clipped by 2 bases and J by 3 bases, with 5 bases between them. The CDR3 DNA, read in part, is TGTGCTAGCAGTCAAGGCTGCTATGCTGAGCAGTTC. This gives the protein CASSQGCYAEQF. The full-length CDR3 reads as CASSQGCYAEQFF.

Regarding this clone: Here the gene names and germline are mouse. CDR3 sequence: CASSLTGGNQAPLF. CDR3 bases read: TGTGCCAGCAGCTTGACAGGGGGCAACCAGGCTCCGCTT. The chain employs TRBV3 and TRBJ1-5; 9 nucleotides align to TRBD1. Sequencing ends 1 residue short of the CDR3 end; the germline J gene provides the rest. J gave up 3 bases and V 3 bases, and 0 bases lay outside the gene matches. The germline CDR1 and CDR2 sequences are SNHLY and FYNGKV (reference sequence). The CDR3 runs to 14 residues.

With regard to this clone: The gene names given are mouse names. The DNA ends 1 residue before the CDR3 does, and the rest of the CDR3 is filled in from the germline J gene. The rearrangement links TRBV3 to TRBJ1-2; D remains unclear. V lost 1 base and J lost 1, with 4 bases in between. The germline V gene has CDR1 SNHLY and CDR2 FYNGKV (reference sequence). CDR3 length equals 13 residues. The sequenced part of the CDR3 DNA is TGTGCCAGCAGCTTAGACCGAAACTCCGACTACACC. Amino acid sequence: CASSLDRNSDYT. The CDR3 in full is CASSLDRNSDYTF.

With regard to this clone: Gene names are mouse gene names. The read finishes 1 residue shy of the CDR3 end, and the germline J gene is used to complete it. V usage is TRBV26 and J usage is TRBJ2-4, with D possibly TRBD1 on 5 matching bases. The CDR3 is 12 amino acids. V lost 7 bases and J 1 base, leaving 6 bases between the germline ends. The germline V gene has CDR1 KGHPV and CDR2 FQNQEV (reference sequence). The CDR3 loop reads CASTTGQNTLYF. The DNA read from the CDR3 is TGTGCCAGCACGACAGGTCAAAACACCTTGTAC.

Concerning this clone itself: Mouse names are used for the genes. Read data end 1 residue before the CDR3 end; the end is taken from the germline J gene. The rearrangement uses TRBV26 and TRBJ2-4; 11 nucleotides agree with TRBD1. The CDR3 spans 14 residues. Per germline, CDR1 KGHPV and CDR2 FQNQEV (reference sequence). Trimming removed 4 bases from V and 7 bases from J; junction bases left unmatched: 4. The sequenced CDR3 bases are TGTGCCAGCAGTCACCGGGACAGGGGGGACACCTTGTAC. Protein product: CASSHRDRGDTLY. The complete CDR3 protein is CASSHRDRGDTLYF.